Listed below are T cell receptor beta chains from one sample, sequenced in a study of blood T cell repertoires in COVID-19. Data came from immunoSEQ multiplex PCR; TCRdb stores just in-frame clones and leaves some out. The repertoire consists of approximately 290,000 clones, with about 86% occurring once and the leading ten covering roughly 14%. Sequencing used peripheral blood. The receptors come from a person in their 70s with COVID-19, enrolled during active disease. The CDR3 runs from the conserved cysteine through the conserved F or W. Fields, in order: D gene, clone size, J gene, V gene, CDR3 DNA, CDR3 protein. The D gene is left open where the match is weak. Size is omitted from some rows. Given values are once, few, many or a class for expanded clones.

D gene: NA
clone size: NA
J gene: TRBJ2-7
V gene: TRBV6-2/TRBV6-3
CDR3 DNA: TGTGCCAGCAGTTACCACAGGGCGGTATCCTACGAGCAGTACTTC
CDR3 protein: CASSYHRAVSYEQYF

D gene: NA
clone size: NA
J gene: TRBJ2-7
V gene: TRBV28
CDR3 DNA: TGTGCCAGCAGCCCCGACATCTACGAGCAGTACTTC
CDR3 protein: CASSPDIYEQYF

D gene: TRBD1
clone size: NA
J gene: TRBJ2-2
V gene: TRBV18
CDR3 DNA: TGTGCCAGCTCACTGCCCACAGGGGCGAACACCGGGGAGCTGTTTTTT
CDR3 protein: CASSLPTGANTGELFF

D gene: TRBD1
clone size: NA
J gene: TRBJ1-4
V gene: TRBV7-2
CDR3 DNA: TGTGCCAGCAGCTCTTCCGGGACAGGGAGGGAAAAACTGTTTTTT
CDR3 protein: CASSSSGTGREKLFF

D gene: NA
clone size: NA
J gene: TRBJ2-7
V gene: TRBV9
CDR3 DNA: TGTGCCAGCAGCCCCCGGACTGGAGCCTACGAGCAGTACTTC
CDR3 protein: CASSPRTGAYEQYF

D gene: TRBD2
clone size: NA
J gene: TRBJ2-1
V gene: TRBV10-3
CDR3 DNA: TGTGCCATCAGGCTTAGCGGGGGGGTGAGTGAGCAGTTCTTC
CDR3 protein: CAIRLSGGVSEQFF

D gene: TRBD1
clone size: NA
J gene: TRBJ1-6
V gene: TRBV28
CDR3 DNA: TGTGCCAGCAGTTTAGGGGACAGACAGCTTAATTCACCCCTCCACTTT
CDR3 protein: CASSLGDRQLNSPLHF

D gene: TRBD1
clone size: NA
J gene: TRBJ1-3
V gene: TRBV2
CDR3 DNA: TGTGCCAGCAGTGAGACAGGGAGAGGAAACACCATATATTTT
CDR3 protein: CASSETGRGNTIYF

D gene: NA
clone size: once
J gene: TRBJ2-1
V gene: TRBV19
CDR3 DNA: TGTGCCAGTAGTATGGGGGGAACCACCTACAATGAGCAGTTCTTC
CDR3 protein: CASSMGGTTYNEQFF

D gene: TRBD2
clone size: once
J gene: TRBJ2-1
V gene: TRBV5-1
CDR3 DNA: TGCGCCAGCAAGAGGTCGGGGGGTTATAGAAATGAGCAGTTCTTC
CDR3 protein: CASKRSGGYRNEQFF

D gene: NA
clone size: NA
J gene: TRBJ2-5
V gene: TRBV4-3
CDR3 DNA: TGCGCCAGCAGCCAAGCGACAGGCGAGGCGGAGACCCAGTACTTC
CDR3 protein: CASSQATGEAETQYF

D gene: NA
clone size: NA
J gene: TRBJ2-2
V gene: TRBV9
CDR3 DNA: TGTGCCAGCAGTAGTACGGGGAGGTCGGTCACCGGGGAGCTGTTTTTT
CDR3 protein: CASSSTGRSVTGELFF

D gene: TRBD1
clone size: NA
J gene: TRBJ1-3
V gene: TRBV20-1
CDR3 DNA: TGCAGTGCTAGTCGGGACAGGAGTGGAAACACCATATATTTT
CDR3 protein: CSASRDRSGNTIYF

D gene: NA
clone size: NA
J gene: TRBJ2-1
V gene: TRBV28
CDR3 DNA: TGTGCCAGCAGTGGGGCGGGACAGCTACTCAATGAGCAGTTCTTC
CDR3 protein: CASSGAGQLLNEQFF

D gene: TRBD1
clone size: NA
J gene: TRBJ2-7
V gene: TRBV7-9
CDR3 DNA: TGTGCCAGCAGCTTAACGGGACAGATCAAGTGGAACTTC
CDR3 protein: CASSLTGQIKWNF

D gene: NA
clone size: NA
J gene: TRBJ1-6
V gene: TRBV28
CDR3 DNA: TGTGCCAGCACCCGGGTGAATTCACCCCTCCACTTT
CDR3 protein: CASTRVNSPLHF

D gene: TRBD2
clone size: once
J gene: TRBJ2-1
V gene: TRBV7-9
CDR3 DNA: TGTGCCAGCAGCTTAGCGCGGGCTAGCGGGCTTGATGAGCAGTTCTTC
CDR3 protein: CASSLARASGLDEQFF

D gene: NA
clone size: few
J gene: TRBJ2-7
V gene: TRBV5-4
CDR3 DNA: TGTGCCAGCAGCCTGAGAGGGGGGGCTTACGAGCAGTACTTC
CDR3 protein: CASSLRGGAYEQYF

D gene: TRBD1
clone size: few
J gene: TRBJ1-1
V gene: TRBV27
CDR3 DNA: TGTGCCAGCAGGACAGGGATGGTCACTGAAGCTTTCTTT
CDR3 protein: CASRTGMVTEAFF

D gene: NA
clone size: NA
J gene: TRBJ1-2
V gene: TRBV4-3
CDR3 DNA: TGCGCCAGCAGTCCAAACCTAGACAGAGACTATGGCTACACCTTC
CDR3 protein: CASSPNLDRDYGYTF

D gene: TRBD2
clone size: NA
J gene: TRBJ2-7
V gene: TRBV4-1
CDR3 DNA: TGCGCCAGCAGCCAAATTGCGGGGGGGCTCGCCGAGCAGTACTTC
CDR3 protein: CASSQIAGGLAEQYF

D gene: NA
clone size: NA
J gene: TRBJ2-7
V gene: TRBV5-5
CDR3 DNA: TGTGCCAGCAGCAGTCCTGTGACAGGTACCGACCACGAGCAGTACTTC
CDR3 protein: CASSSPVTGTDHEQYF

D gene: NA
clone size: NA
J gene: TRBJ2-1
V gene: TRBV20-1
CDR3 DNA: TGCAGTGCCCCGCGCTTTTTAGAGCAGTTCTTC
CDR3 protein: CSAPRFLEQFF

D gene: NA
clone size: NA
J gene: TRBJ2-1
V gene: TRBV7-8
CDR3 DNA: TGTGCCAGCAGCCTATTGATTCGGACAGTTCGCTCCTACAATGAGCAGTTCTTC
CDR3 protein: CASSLLIRTVRSYNEQFF

D gene: NA
clone size: NA
J gene: TRBJ1-1
V gene: TRBV18
CDR3 DNA: TGTGCCAGCTCACCACAGGAGGACTTGAACACTGAAGCTTTCTTT
CDR3 protein: CASSPQEDLNTEAFF

D gene: TRBD1
clone size: once
J gene: TRBJ2-7
V gene: TRBV10-3
CDR3 DNA: TGTGCCATCAGTGAGTTCGGGACAGGGACCTACGAGCAGTACTTC
CDR3 protein: CAISEFGTGTYEQYF

D gene: NA
clone size: NA
J gene: TRBJ2-7
V gene: TRBV28
CDR3 DNA: TGTGCCAGCACCCCCCTCGACGGGTACTCCTACGAGCAGTACTTC
CDR3 protein: CASTPLDGYSYEQYF

D gene: NA
clone size: NA
J gene: TRBJ2-5
V gene: TRBV5-1
CDR3 DNA: TGCGCCAGCAGCCTAGACGGAAAAGAGACCCAGTACTTC
CDR3 protein: CASSLDGKETQYF